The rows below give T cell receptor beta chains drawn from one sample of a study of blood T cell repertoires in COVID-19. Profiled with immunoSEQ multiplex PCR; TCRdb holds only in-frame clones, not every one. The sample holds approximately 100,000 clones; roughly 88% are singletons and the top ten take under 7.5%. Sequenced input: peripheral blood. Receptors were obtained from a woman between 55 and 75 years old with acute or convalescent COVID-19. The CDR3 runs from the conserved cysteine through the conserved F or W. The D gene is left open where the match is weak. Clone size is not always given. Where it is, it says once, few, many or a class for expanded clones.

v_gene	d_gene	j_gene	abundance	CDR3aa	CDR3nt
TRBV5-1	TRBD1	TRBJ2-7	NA	CASSLRGQGYEQYF	TGCGCCAGCAGCTTGAGAGGACAGGGTTACGAGCAGTACTTC
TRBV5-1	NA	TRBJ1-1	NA	CASSLVRGGSTEAFF	TGCGCCAGCAGCTTGGTCCGGGGTGGATCCACTGAAGCTTTCTTT
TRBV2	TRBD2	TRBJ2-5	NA	CASKYDGTSGRLETQYF	TGTGCCAGCAAGTACGACGGGACTAGCGGGAGGTTGGAGACCCAGTACTTC
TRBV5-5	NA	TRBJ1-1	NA	CASSLAGGVHTEAFF	TGTGCCAGCAGCTTGGCCGGGGGGGTTCACACTGAAGCTTTCTTT
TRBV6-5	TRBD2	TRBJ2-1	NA	CASSYGTSGTYNEQFF	TGTGCCAGCAGTTACGGGACTAGCGGGACCTACAATGAGCAGTTCTTC
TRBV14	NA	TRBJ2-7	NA	CASSQDLVSYEQYF	TGTGCCAGCAGCCAAGATCTCGTCAGCTACGAGCAGTACTTC
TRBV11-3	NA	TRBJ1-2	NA	CASSFDSLNYGYTF	TGTGCCAGCAGCTTTGACAGCCTGAACTATGGCTACACCTTC
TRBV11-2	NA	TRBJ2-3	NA	CASSPRRQADTQYF	TGTGCCAGCAGCCCCAGACGCCAGGCAGATACGCAGTATTTT
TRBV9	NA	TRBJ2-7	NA	CASSADGLSYEQYF	TGTGCCAGCAGCGCGGACGGACTCTCCTACGAGCAGTACTTC
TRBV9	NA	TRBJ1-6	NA	CASSRWGEGDSPLHF	TGTGCCAGCTCTCGGTGGGGGGAAGGGGATTCACCCCTCCACTTT
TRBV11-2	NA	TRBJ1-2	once	CASSLVAGNRYTF	TGTGCCAGCAGCTTAGTGGCGGGAAATCGCTACACCTTC
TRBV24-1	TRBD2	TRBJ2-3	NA	CATSEGTSGRGNTQYF	TGTGCCACCAGTGAAGGGACTAGCGGGAGAGGAAATACGCAGTATTTT
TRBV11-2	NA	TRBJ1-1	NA	CASSPQGQMNTEAFF	TGTGCCAGCAGCCCCCAGGGACAAATGAACACTGAAGCTTTCTTT
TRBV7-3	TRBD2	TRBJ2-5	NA	CASSLSSGSDKTQYF	TGTGCCAGCAGCTTATCTAGCGGGAGTGATAAGACCCAGTACTTC
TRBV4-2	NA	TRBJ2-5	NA	CASSSQETQYF	TGTGCCAGCAGCTCTCAAGAGACCCAGTACTTC
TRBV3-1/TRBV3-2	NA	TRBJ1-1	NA	CASSTNIRNTEAFF	TGTGCCAGCAGCACTAATATTAGGAACACTGAAGCTTTCTTT
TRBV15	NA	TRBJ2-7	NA	CATSRDTAGWRDEQYF	TGTGCCACCAGCAGAGATACGGCGGGGTGGCGGGACGAGCAGTACTTC
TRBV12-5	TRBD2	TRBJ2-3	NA	CASGLGGNSDTQYF	TGTGCTAGTGGCCTGGGAGGGAATAGTGATACGCAGTATTTT
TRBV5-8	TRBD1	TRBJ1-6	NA	CASSRDRSGSPLHF	TGTGCCAGCAGCAGGGACAGGTCGGGTTCACCCCTCCACTTT
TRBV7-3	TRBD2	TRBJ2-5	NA	CASSRSAGGGEETQYF	TGTGCCAGCAGCCGATCGGCGGGGGGCGGGGAAGAGACCCAGTACTTC
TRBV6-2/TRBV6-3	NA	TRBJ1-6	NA	CASSYTGYNSPLHF	TGTGCCAGCAGTTACACAGGGTACAATTCACCCCTCCACTTT
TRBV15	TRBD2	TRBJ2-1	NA	CATSRGTSGRGQFF	TGTGCCACCAGCAGAGGGACTAGCGGGAGGGGGCAGTTCTTC
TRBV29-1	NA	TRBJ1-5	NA	CSVRDGGNQPQHF	TGCAGCGTGCGGGACGGTGGCAATCAGCCCCAGCATTTT
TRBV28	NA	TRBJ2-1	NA	CASSETVSSYNEQFF	TGTGCCAGCAGTGAGACAGTCAGCTCCTACAATGAGCAGTTCTTC
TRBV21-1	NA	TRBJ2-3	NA	CASSKVGDTDTQYF	TGTGCCAGCAGCAAAGTGGGAGACACAGATACGCAGTATTTT
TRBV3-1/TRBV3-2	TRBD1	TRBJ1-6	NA	CASSVSGTGGSPLHF	TGTGCCAGCAGCGTTTCCGGGACAGGGGGATCACCCCTCCACTTT
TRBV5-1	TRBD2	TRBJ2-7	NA	CASSREGGEQYF	TGCGCCAGCAGCCGGGAGGGTGGCGAGCAGTACTTC
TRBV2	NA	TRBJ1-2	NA	CASKVPEGYGYTF	TGTGCCAGCAAGGTCCCCGAGGGCTATGGCTACACCTTC
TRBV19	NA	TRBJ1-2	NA	CASVRGAGLYGYTF	TGTGCCAGTGTTCGAGGAGCAGGGCTGTATGGCTACACCTTC
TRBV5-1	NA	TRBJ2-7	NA	CASSRGVAGGTYF	NA
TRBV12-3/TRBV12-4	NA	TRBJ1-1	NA	CASSLEGVEAFF	TGTGCCAGCAGTTTAGAAGGGGTTGAAGCTTTCTTT
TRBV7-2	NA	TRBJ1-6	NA	CASSLGGKSPPLHF	TGTGCCAGCAGCTTAGGCGGGAAAAGCCCACCCCTCCACTTT
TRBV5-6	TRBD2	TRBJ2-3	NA	CASSQGLALDTQYF	TGTGCCAGCAGCCAGGGACTAGCCTTAGATACGCAGTATTTT
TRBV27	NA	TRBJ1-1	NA	CASSLGRGTEAFF	TGTGCCAGCAGTTTAGGAAGGGGCACTGAAGCTTTCTTT
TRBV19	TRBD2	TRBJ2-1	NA	CASRGGLAGWNEQFF	TGTGCCAGCCGGGGGGGACTAGCGGGATGGAATGAGCAGTTCTTC
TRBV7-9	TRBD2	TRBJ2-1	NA	CASSLGLAALDEQFF	TGTGCCAGCAGCTTAGGACTAGCGGCTTTAGATGAGCAGTTCTTC
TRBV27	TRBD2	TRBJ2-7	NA	CASGPSSGTPYEQYF	TGTGCCAGCGGCCCTTCTAGCGGGACTCCTTACGAGCAGTACTTC
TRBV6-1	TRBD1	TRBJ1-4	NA	CASSGFGQAPNEKLFF	TGTGCCAGCAGTGGGTTTGGACAGGCCCCTAATGAAAAACTGTTTTTT
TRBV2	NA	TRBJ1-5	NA	CASSETGSNQPQHF	TGTGCCAGCAGTGAGACGGGGAGCAATCAGCCCCAGCATTTT
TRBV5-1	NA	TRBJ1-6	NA	CASSLELGREDSPLHF	TGCGCCAGCAGCTTGGAGTTGGGCAGGGAAGATTCACCCCTCCACTTT
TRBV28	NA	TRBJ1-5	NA	CASSPSDRPNQPQHF	TGTGCCAGCAGTCCTTCCGACAGGCCCAATCAGCCCCAGCATTTT
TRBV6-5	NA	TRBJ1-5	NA	CASSFLGRDQPQHF	TGTGCCAGCAGTTTTTTGGGGCGAGATCAGCCCCAGCATTTT